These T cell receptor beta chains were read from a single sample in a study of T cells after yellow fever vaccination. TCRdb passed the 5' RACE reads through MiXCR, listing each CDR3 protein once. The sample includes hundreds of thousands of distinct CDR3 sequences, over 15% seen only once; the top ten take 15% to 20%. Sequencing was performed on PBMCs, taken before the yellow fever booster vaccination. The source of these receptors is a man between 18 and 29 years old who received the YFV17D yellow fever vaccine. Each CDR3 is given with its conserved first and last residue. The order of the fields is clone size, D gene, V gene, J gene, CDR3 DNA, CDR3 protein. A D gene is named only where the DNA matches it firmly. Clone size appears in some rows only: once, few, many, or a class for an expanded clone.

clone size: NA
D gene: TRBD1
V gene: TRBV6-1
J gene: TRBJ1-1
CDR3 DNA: TGTGCCAGCCGACGCCCGGGACAGTTGGACGAAGCTTTCTTT
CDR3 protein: CASRRPGQLDEAFF

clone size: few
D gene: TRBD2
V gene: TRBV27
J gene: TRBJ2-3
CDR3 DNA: TGTGCCAGCAGTTTAAGACTAGCGGGGGCGAGAGTAGCCCCAGATACGCAGTATTTT
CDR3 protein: CASSLRLAGARVAPDTQYF

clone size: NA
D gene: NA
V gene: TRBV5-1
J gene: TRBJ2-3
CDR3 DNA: TGCGCCAGCAGACTCAACACAGATACGCAGTATTTT
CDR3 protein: CASRLNTDTQYF

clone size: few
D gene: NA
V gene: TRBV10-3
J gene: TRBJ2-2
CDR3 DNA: TGTGCCATCAGAGAGACAGGGAACACCGGGGAGCTGTTTTTT
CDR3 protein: CAIRETGNTGELFF

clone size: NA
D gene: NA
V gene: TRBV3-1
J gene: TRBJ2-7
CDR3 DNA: TGTGCCAGCAGCCAAGCACCGGGGGACGTACCCTACGAGCAGTACTTC
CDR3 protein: CASSQAPGDVPYEQYF

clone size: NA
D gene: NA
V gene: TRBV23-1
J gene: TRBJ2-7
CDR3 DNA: TGCGCCAGCAGTCATGGGCCGGGGAGGCGAGGCGAGCAGTACTTC
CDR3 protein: CASSHGPGRRGEQYF

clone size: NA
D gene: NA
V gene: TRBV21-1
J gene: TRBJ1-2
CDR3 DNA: TGTGCCAGCAGCAAAAAATCCGCCGGTCCTAACTATGGCTACACCTTC
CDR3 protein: CASSKKSAGPNYGYTF

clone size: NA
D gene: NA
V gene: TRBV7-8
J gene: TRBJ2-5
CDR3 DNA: TGTGCCAGCAGCCCAGATGTGGGGGGGGCCTGGGAGACCCAGTACTTC
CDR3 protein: CASSPDVGGAWETQYF

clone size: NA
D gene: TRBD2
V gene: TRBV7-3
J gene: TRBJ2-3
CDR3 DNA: TGTGCCAGCAGCTTAACCCGGACTAGCGGCACAGATACGCAGTATTTT
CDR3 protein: CASSLTRTSGTDTQYF

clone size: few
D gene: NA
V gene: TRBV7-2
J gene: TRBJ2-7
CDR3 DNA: TGTGCCAGCAGCTTAGTGGGCGGGGGCCGCTCCTACGAGCAGTACTTC
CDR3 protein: CASSLVGGGRSYEQYF

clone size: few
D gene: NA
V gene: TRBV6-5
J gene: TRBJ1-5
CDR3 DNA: TGTGCCAGCAGGAGGTCCGGGGTCGGCAATCAGCCCCAGCATTTT
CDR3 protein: CASRRSGVGNQPQHF

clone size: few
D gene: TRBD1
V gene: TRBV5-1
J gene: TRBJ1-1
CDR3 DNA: TGCGCCAGCAGCTTGGGGACAGGGGGCCGGACTGAAGCTTTCTTT
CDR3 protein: CASSLGTGGRTEAFF

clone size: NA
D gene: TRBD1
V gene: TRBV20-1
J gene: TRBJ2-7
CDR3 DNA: TGCAGTGCTAGTCTCGACAGGGGGAGCTCCTACGAGCAGTACTTC
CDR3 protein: CSASLDRGSSYEQYF